Shown below are 2 T cell receptor beta chains from a single sample sequenced in a study of blood T cell repertoires in COVID-19. Sequencing was performed with immunoSEQ multiplex PCR; in TCRdb, only in-frame clones are kept and a portion is missing. The sample holds 150,000 to 200,000 clones, about 88% seen once. The specimen sequenced was peripheral blood. The receptors here all came from a woman aged 80 or over in a cohort sampled during active or convalescent COVID-19.

This chain uses TRBV24-1 with TRBJ2-1, with TRBD2 identical over 10 bases. This CDR3 spans 19 amino acids. Looked up from germline, CDR1 is KGHDR and CDR2 is SFDVKD. V lost 0 bases, J lost 0 bases, and 7 bases stayed unmatched. CDR3 bases: TGTGCCACCAGTGATTTGCCCCTAGCGGGGGCACTCTCCTACAATGAGCAGTTCTTC. Its translation is CATSDLPLAGALSYNEQFF.

The gene calls are TRBV19 and TRBJ2-3; D may be TRBD1 (6 bases). Germline values: CDR1 LNHDA, CDR2 SQIVND (reference sequence). The CDR3 contains 14 residues. V was cut by 4 bases and J by 3 bases, with 11 bases left in between. The CDR3 sequence: CASSNPGETDTQYF. For the CDR3, the DNA is TGTGCCAGTAGTAACCCAGGGGAGACAGATACGCAGTATTTT. Supplemented by reference TRBV19 and TRBJ2-3, the full variable domain reads DGGITQSPKYLFRKEGQNVTLSCEQNLNHDAMYWYRQDPGQGLRLIYYSQIVNDFQKGDIAEGYSVSREKKESFPLTVTSAQKNPTAFYLCASSNPGETDTQYFGPGTRLTVL.